These 27 T cell receptor beta chains originate from one sample sequenced in a study of T cell responses to AZD1222 COVID-19 vaccine. Sequencing was performed with immunoSEQ multiplex PCR; in TCRdb, only in-frame clones are kept and a portion is missing. The repertoire includes fewer than 120,000 clones, 70% to 90% of them detected once, and about 3.3% sits in the top ten. Sequencing used peripheral blood, obtained on day 0 of AZD1222 vaccination. The receptors here all came from an adult in good health.

The V call is TRBV7-2, the J call TRBJ1-5; perhaps TRBD1 as D (6 bases). The V gene's germline CDR1 is SGHTA and CDR2 FQGNSA. V was cut by 3 bases and J by 1 base, with 10 bases left in between. The CDR3 extends over 15 amino acids. CDR3 bases: TGTGCCAGCAGCTTCACAGGGACCAGCAATCAGCCCCAGCATTTT. Amino acid sequence: CASSFTGTSNQPQHF.

This chain links TRBV7-2 with TRBJ2-1, with 12 bases aligning to TRBD2. V lost 7 bases and J lost 6; bases outside the gene matches: 7. The CDR3 spans 15 residues. CDR1 and CDR2 (germline): SGHTA, FQGNSA. CDR3 nucleotides: TGTGCCAGCATCAAGACTAGCGGGAGCGGCAATGAGCAGTTCTTC. This codes for CASIKTSGSGNEQFF. Supplemented by reference TRBV7-2 and TRBJ2-1, the full variable domain reads GAGVSQSPSNKVTEKGKDVELRCDPISGHTALYWYRQSLGQGLEFLIYFQGNSAPDKSGLPSDRFSAERTGGSVSTLTIQRTQQEDSAVYLCASIKTSGSGNEQFFGPGTRLTVL.

This sequence joins TRBV5-1 and TRBJ2-7; TRBD1 might be the D (6 bases). This CDR3 is built from 14 residues. CDR1 is SGHRS and CDR2 is YFSETQ in the germline V gene. The V and J ends lost 2 bases and 2 bases respectively, with 11 bases between them. The CDR3 region has the DNA TGCGCCAGCAGCTTCTTAGGGGGAACCTACGAGCAGTACTTC. It specifies CASSFLGGTYEQYF.

This sequence joins TRBV7-6 and TRBJ1-1, with 9 bases fitting TRBD1. This CDR3 region has 15 residues. CDR1 and CDR2 from the germline V gene are SGHVS and FNYEAQ. Unmatched junction bases numbered 5, after V lost 5 bases and J lost 1 base. CDR3 DNA: TGTGCCAGCAGCGCGGGGACAGGGAAGAACACTGAAGCTTTCTTT. It is translated as CASSAGTGKNTEAFF.

This clone was detected once. The chain is built from TRBV5-1 and TRBJ2-2, with 9 bases identical to TRBD1. Germline trimming cut 7 bases from V and 6 bases from J; bases unmatched to any gene: 10. Germline assignment: CDR1 SGHRS and CDR2 YFSETQ. CDR3 length: 15 amino acids. CDR3 protein: CASHPGQGQAGELFF. The CDR3 nucleotides read TGCGCCAGCCATCCGGGACAGGGACAGGCCGGGGAGCTGTTTTTT.

V is TRBV9 and J is TRBJ2-2; no definite D call. Germline CDR1 SGDLS, CDR2 YYNGEE. V was trimmed by 4 bases and J by 6 bases, leaving 16 bases between them. This CDR3 contains 15 residues. The CDR3 loop reads CASSYRADFAGELFF. CDR3 nucleotide sequence: TGTGCCAGCAGCTATCGGGCAGATTTTGCCGGGGAGCTGTTTTTT. Full variable domain (remainder filled in from reference TRBV9 and TRBJ2-2): DSGVTQTPKHLITATGQRVTLRCSPRSGDLSVYWYQQSLDQGLQFLIQYYNGEERAKGNILERFSAQQFPDLHSELNLSSLELGDSALYFCASSYRADFAGELFFGEGSRLTVL.

This clone was seen only once. This sequence joins TRBV7-2 and TRBJ1-2, with D hard to call. The length of the CDR3 is 13 residues. Trimming cost V 5 bases and J 4 bases, with 11 bases left between them. Germline V gene sequence: CDR1 SGHTA, CDR2 FQGNSA. CDR3 DNA: TGTGCCAGCAGCCCGCTCACCACCTATGGCTACACCTTC. It codes for CASSPLTTYGYTF.

The genes are TRBV13 and TRBJ2-7; D remains ambiguous. The CDR3 length is 15 residues. Germline V lookup: CDR1 PRHDT, CDR2 FYEKMQ (reference sequence). Trimming left V 1 base short and J 0 bases short, with 10 bases between. CDR3 region: CASSLVRTLSYEQYF. The CDR3 coding sequence is TGTGCCAGCAGCTTAGTACGTACTCTCTCCTACGAGCAGTACTTC.

This clone was seen a single time. The rearrangement uses TRBV7-8 and TRBJ1-3; TRBD1 might be the D (5 bases). This CDR3 is built from 17 residues. The germline gives CDR1 SGHVS, CDR2 FQNEAQ. Trimming removed 4 bases at V and 3 bases at J, with 19 bases between. The chain's CDR3 is CASSSTHGGDDGNTIYF. CDR3 nucleotide sequence: TGTGCCAGCAGCTCCACCCACGGGGGGGACGATGGAAACACCATATATTTT.

V gene TRBV28 combines with J gene TRBJ1-4; 8 positions match TRBD1. The J segment lost 2 bases and the V segment lost 6 bases, leaving 11 bases of the junction unmatched. CDR3 length: 17 residues. The germline V gene has CDR1 MDHEN and CDR2 SYDVKM. CDR3 nucleotides: TGTGCCAGCAGACTCACCGGACAGGGTCGGACTAATGAAAAACTGTTTTTT. Translating gives CASRLTGQGRTNEKLFF.

The chain couples TRBV2 to TRBJ2-1; 8 bases map to TRBD2. The CDR3 spans 15 residues. V dropped 1 base and J dropped 9; count of bases not matched to a gene: 8. The germline CDR1 and CDR2 sequences are SNHLY and FYNNEI. CDR3 region: CASSEESSGKGEQFF. The CDR3 DNA follows: TGTGCCAGCAGTGAAGAGAGTAGCGGGAAAGGTGAGCAGTTCTTC.

The chain recombines TRBV5-1 with TRBJ1-4; TRBD1 matches at 9 bases. The germline CDR1 and CDR2 sequences are SGHRS and YFSETQ. This CDR3 has 18 residues. V shed 0 bases and J 0 bases; nucleotides not matched to a gene: 6. The CDR3 sequence is CASSLAMTGGSTNEKLFF. CDR3 in DNA: TGCGCCAGCAGCTTGGCCATGACAGGGGGGTCAACTAATGAAAAACTGTTTTTT.

The chain couples TRBV6-4 to TRBJ2-1, with no clear D. This CDR3 contains 14 residues. In germline, CDR1 is MRHNA, CDR2 SNTAGT. V was pared by 6 bases and J by 0 bases, with 9 bases between. CDR3 in amino acids: CASSVGSSYNEQFF. CDR3 coding DNA: TGTGCCAGCAGCGTGGGAAGCTCCTACAATGAGCAGTTCTTC.

The table lists this clone with a count of one. The chain employs TRBV2 and TRBJ2-2, with TRBD1 identical over 8 bases. There are 16 residues in the CDR3. Trimming at V came to 2 bases and at J to 0 bases, leaving 2 bases not matched to a gene. CDR1 is SNHLY and CDR2 is FYNNEI in the germline V gene. CDR3 nucleotide sequence: TGTGCCAGCAGTGAAACAGGGGGAACGAACACCGGGGAGCTGTTTTTT. Translation: CASSETGGTNTGELFF.

The CDR3 here is CASSPGTAGNTIYF. The DNA of the CDR3 is TGTGCCAGCAGTCCCGGGACCGCCGGAAACACCATATATTTT. The chain joins TRBV28 to TRBJ1-3; tentative D call: TRBD1 (5 bases). The CDR3 is 14 amino acids. V was shortened by 5 bases and J by 4 bases, with 12 bases between the two germline ends. Germline assignment: CDR1 MDHEN and CDR2 SYDVKM.

In DNA form, the CDR3 reads TGTGCCAGCAGTTACTCCATCGGGACAGGGGAGCAGGGGGGAACCTTC. Its translation: CASSYSIGTGEQGGTF. This chain connects TRBV6-5 to TRBJ1-2, with TRBD1 matching 10 bases. The CDR3 contains 16 residues. Germline CDR1 is MNHEY and CDR2 is SVGAGI. V lost 0 bases to trimming and J lost 14 bases; unmatched junction nucleotides: 15.

The chain is built from TRBV28 and TRBJ1-3; D might be TRBD1 (5 bases). Trimming pared 8 bases from V and 2 bases from J, leaving 16 bases between. Germline CDR1 reads MDHEN; CDR2 reads SYDVKM. The CDR3 has 15 residues. The DNA for the CDR3 is TGTGCCAGCTGGGAGGTGGGGCTAACTGGAAACACCATATATTTT. The encoded protein is CASWEVGLTGNTIYF.

This clone was found a few times. The chain recombines TRBV20-1 with TRBJ2-7; TRBD2 might be the D (6 bases). CDR1 is DFQATT, CDR2 SNEGSKA, per germline (reference sequence). The CDR3 consists of 13 residues. Trimming took 3 bases from V and 7 from J, leaving 16 bases between them. CDR3 in DNA: TGCAGTGCTAGTAGGCGGAGGGAGTGGGAGCAGTACTTC. Its translation is CSASRRREWEQYF.

This chain uses TRBV28 with TRBJ1-1; a weak D match, TRBD1 (5 bases). The CDR3 has 15 amino acids. The germline gives CDR1 MDHEN, CDR2 SYDVKM. Trimming shortened V by 4 bases and J by 5 bases, and 17 bases separated the two germline ends. DNA of the CDR3: TGTGCCAGCAGTTCTAGGCAGGGTCTCTGGACTGAAGCTTTCTTT. Protein sequence: CASSSRQGLWTEAFF.

As to this clone: Additional DNA sequences in this sample encode the identical CDR3. The V gene is TRBV25-1, the J gene TRBJ1-1; D unclear. Germline CDR1 and CDR2: MGHDK and SYGVNS. Trimming left V 2 bases short and J 1 base short, with 5 bases between. The length of the CDR3 is 13 residues. CDR3 nucleotide sequence: TGTGCCAGCAGTGAAGGCGAGAACACTGAAGCTTTCTTT. Amino acids: CASSEGENTEAFF. Full variable domain (rest looked up from reference TRBV25-1 and TRBJ1-1): EADIYQTPRYLVIGTGKKITLECSQTMGHDKMYWYQQDPGMELHLIHYSYGVNSTEKGDLSSESTVSRIRTEHFPLTLESARPSHTSQYLCASSEGENTEAFFGQGTRLTVV.

The sample holds one count of this clone. V gene TRBV15 combines with J gene TRBJ1-1; D remains unclear. The CDR3 runs to 15 residues. V was cut by 3 bases and J by 3 bases, with 14 bases left in between. The germline CDR1 and CDR2 sequences are LNHNV and YYDKDF (reference sequence). The CDR3 DNA sequence: TGTGCCACCAGCAGGGTGGCCATTCGGGACACTGAAGCTTTCTTT. Protein product: CATSRVAIRDTEAFF.

The chain has TRBV27 and TRBJ1-6; D is unclear. The CDR3 covers 14 residues. V was trimmed by 2 bases and J by 11 bases, leaving 13 bases between them. Germline assignment: CDR1 MNHEY and CDR2 SMNVEV (reference sequence). The CDR3 sequence is CASSLHSQGTPLHF. DNA for the CDR3: TGTGCCAGCAGTTTACACAGCCAAGGGACACCCCTCCACTTT.

The chain uses TRBV11-3 and TRBJ1-1, with TRBD1 identical over 9 bases. The CDR3 is 17 residues long. V was clipped by 0 bases and J by 4 bases; unmatched bases: 9. Germline CDR1 reads SGHNT; CDR2 reads YENEEA. CDR3 region: CASSLDNNRGRVTEAFF. The CDR3 coding sequence is TGTGCCAGCAGCTTAGATAATAACAGGGGGCGCGTCACTGAAGCTTTCTTT.

The chain uses TRBV18 and TRBJ2-2; TRBD1 or TRBD2 may be the D gene (5 bases each). This CDR3 region has 14 residues. Per germline, CDR1 KGHSH and CDR2 LQKENI. Trimming left V 3 bases short and J 5 bases short, with 10 bases between. The CDR3 nucleotides are TGTGCCAGCTCACCTACGGGGCCGACCGGGGAGCTGTTTTTT. This translates into CASSPTGPTGELFF.

The V call is TRBV19, the J call TRBJ2-2, with D possibly matching TRBD1 (7 bases). Trimming removed 5 bases at V and 0 bases at J, with 10 bases between. Germline CDR1 reads LNHDA; CDR2 reads SQIVND (reference sequence). This CDR3 comprises 15 residues. CDR3 bases: TGTGCCAGTAGTCGGGGGACAGCGAACACCGGGGAGCTGTTTTTT. It codes for CASSRGTANTGELFF.

The chain recombines TRBV2 with TRBJ2-3, with 12 bases aligning to TRBD2. J gave up 1 base and V 4 bases, and 9 bases lay outside the gene matches. Germline CDR1 and CDR2: SNHLY and FYNNEI. The CDR3 loop spans 18 amino acids. The CDR3 DNA reads TGTGCCAGCAGTGCTAGACTAGCGGGGGCCTCGGGCACAGATACGCAGTATTTT. Encoded protein: CASSARLAGASGTDTQYF.

V is TRBV15 and J is TRBJ2-5, with D perhaps TRBD1 or TRBD2 (5 bases each). Germline loops: CDR1 LNHNV, CDR2 YYDKDF (reference sequence). CDR3 length: 13 amino acids. V was pared by 1 base and J by 4 bases, with 7 bases between. CDR3 sequence (DNA): TGTGCCACCAGCAGAGCGGGGCGAGAGACCCAGTACTTC. This translates into CATSRAGRETQYF. The full variable domain, with the rest looked up from reference TRBV15 and TRBJ2-5, is DAMVIQNPRYQVTQFGKPVTLSCSQTLNHNVMYWYQQKSSQAPKLLFHYYDKDFNNEADTPDNFQSRRPNTSFCFLDIRSPGLGDTAMYLCATSRAGRETQYFGPGTRLLVL.